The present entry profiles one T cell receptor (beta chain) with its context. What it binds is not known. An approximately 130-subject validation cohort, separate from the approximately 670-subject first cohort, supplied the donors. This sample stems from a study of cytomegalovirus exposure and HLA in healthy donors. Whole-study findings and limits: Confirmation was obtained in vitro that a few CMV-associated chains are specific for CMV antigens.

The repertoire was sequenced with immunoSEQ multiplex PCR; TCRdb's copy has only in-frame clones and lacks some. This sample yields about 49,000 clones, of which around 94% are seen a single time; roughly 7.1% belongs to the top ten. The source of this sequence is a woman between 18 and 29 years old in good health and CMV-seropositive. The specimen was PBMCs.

DNA for the CDR3: TGTGCCAGCAGCGTAGGTATGGCAGGGTTGATTGTCGAGCAGTACTTC. Protein: CASSVGMAGLIVEQYF. V and J are TRBV9 and TRBJ2-7; D is possibly TRBD1 (5 bases). V was pared by 0 bases and J by 6 bases, with 19 bases between. The CDR3 runs to 16 residues. CDR1 and CDR2 from the germline V gene are SGDLS and YYNGEE. Variable domain in full (rest from reference TRBV9 and TRBJ2-7): DSGVTQTPKHLITATGQRVTLRCSPRSGDLSVYWYQQSLDQGLQFLIQYYNGEERAKGNILERFSAQQFPDLHSELNLSSLELGDSALYFCASSVGMAGLIVEQYFGPGTRLTVT.